These T cell receptor beta chains were read from a single sample in a study of Ad26.COV2.S vaccination and SARS-CoV-2 variants. Data came from immunoSEQ multiplex PCR; TCRdb stores just in-frame clones and leaves some out. The table includes 240,000 or so clones, roughly 90% detected once. Sample: peripheral blood, taken in a trial of Ad26.COV2.S vaccine versus placebo. These receptors came from a person between 18 and 65 years old who received the Ad26.COV2.S COVID-19 vaccine or a placebo. Both conserved end residues are part of each CDR3. A D gene is named only where the DNA matches it firmly. Size values are once, few and many counts, or a class for expanded clones, and some rows have none.

CDR3 length,clone size,V gene,J gene,D gene,CDR3 protein,CDR3 DNA
14,NA,TRBV7-8,TRBJ2-7,TRBD2,CASSLLAGSYEQYF,TGTGCCAGCAGCTTACTAGCGGGGAGCTACGAGCAGTACTTC
15,NA,TRBV7-3,TRBJ2-7,NA,CASSLDSGGPYEQYF,TGTGCCAGCAGCTTAGATAGCGGAGGCCCCTACGAGCAGTACTTC
17,NA,TRBV14,TRBJ1-2,NA,CASSQHLQALPGYGYTF,TGTGCCAGCAGCCAGCATCTACAGGCGCTCCCGGGCTATGGCTACACCTTC
15,NA,TRBV5-1,TRBJ2-3,TRBD1,CASSARQGPADTQYF,TGCGCCAGCAGCGCCCGACAGGGGCCGGCAGATACGCAGTATTTT
14,NA,TRBV5-1,TRBJ2-7,NA,CASSLDRQSYEQYF,TGCGCCAGCAGCTTGGATCGGCAGTCCTACGAGCAGTACTTC
17,NA,TRBV2,TRBJ2-3,TRBD1,CASSERGLAPSTDTQYF,TGTGCCAGCAGTGAAAGGGGGCTCGCGCCTAGCACAGATACGCAGTATTTT
16,NA,TRBV5-1,TRBJ2-7,TRBD1,CASSRGTGGEGYEQYF,TGCGCCAGCAGCCGAGGGACAGGGGGCGAAGGGTACGAGCAGTACTTC
14,NA,TRBV6-2/TRBV6-3,TRBJ2-7,NA,CASSASGPPYEQYF,TGTGCCAGCAGTGCCAGCGGGCCCCCCTACGAGCAGTACTTC
11,NA,TRBV20-1,TRBJ2-5,NA,CSARTTETQYF,TGCAGTGCTCGGACTACGGAGACCCAGTACTTC
15,NA,TRBV6-2/TRBV6-3,TRBJ1-2,TRBD1,CASSYTGQGAGGYTF,TGTGCCAGCAGTTACACCGGACAGGGGGCTGGCGGCTACACCTTC
15,NA,TRBV4-2,TRBJ2-7,NA,CASSQEFQGGYEQYF,TGTGCCAGCAGCCAAGAATTCCAGGGCGGCTACGAGCAGTACTTC
12,NA,TRBV7-9,TRBJ1-2,NA,CASSFSDYGYTF,TGTGCCAGCAGCTTCTCGGACTATGGCTACACCTTC
13,NA,TRBV6-4,TRBJ1-2,NA,CATWDGTNYGYTF,TGTGCCACCTGGGACGGAACTAACTATGGCTACACCTTC
14,NA,TRBV18,TRBJ2-7,NA,CASSPERLPYEQYF,TGTGCCAGCTCACCAGAAAGGCTGCCTTACGAGCAGTACTTC
16,NA,TRBV25-1,TRBJ2-1,NA,CASSDSRRGSTNEQFF,TGTGCCAGCAGTGACTCCCGGAGAGGGTCCACGAATGAGCAGTTCTTC
17,NA,TRBV11-2,TRBJ1-3,NA,CASSLDSGGMVGNTIYF,TGTGCCAGCAGCTTAGATTCAGGAGGGATGGTTGGAAACACCATATATTTT
13,NA,TRBV5-1,TRBJ1-6,NA,CASSADSSSPLHF,TGCGCCAGCAGCGCGGACAGTAGTTCACCCCTCCACTTT
14,NA,TRBV2,TRBJ2-3,NA,CASSKAAGTDTQYF,TGTGCCAGCTCAAAGGCAGCAGGGACAGATACGCAGTATTTT
14,NA,TRBV7-2,TRBJ2-1,TRBD2,CASSPLAGVREQFF,TGTGCCAGCAGTCCACTAGCGGGGGTGCGGGAGCAGTTCTTC
16,NA,TRBV6-1,TRBJ2-1,NA,CASSEFLGGPYNEQFF,TGTGCCAGCAGTGAATTCTTGGGGGGACCATACAATGAGCAGTTCTTC
15,few,TRBV2,TRBJ1-5,NA,CASSDGTGLGQPQHF,TGTGCCAGCAGTGACGGTACAGGGCTAGGACAGCCCCAGCATTTT
15,NA,TRBV5-6,TRBJ1-4,TRBD1,CASSLEQGAGEKLFF,TGTGCCAGCAGCTTGGAGCAGGGGGCGGGTGAAAAACTGTTTTTT
10,NA,TRBV6-2/TRBV6-3,TRBJ2-7,NA,CASSDYEQYF,TGTGCCAGCAGTGACTACGAGCAGTACTTC
17,NA,TRBV28,TRBJ2-3,TRBD2,CASRLAGGGAWSDTQYF,TGTGCCAGCAGACTAGCGGGAGGAGGGGCATGGTCAGATACGCAGTATTTT
15,NA,TRBV7-6,TRBJ2-7,TRBD1,CASSAAGTGTYEQYF,TGTGCCAGCAGCGCAGCCGGGACAGGGACCTACGAGCAGTACTTC
15,NA,TRBV3-1/TRBV3-2,TRBJ2-7,NA,CASSQDETGTYEQYF,TGTGCCAGCAGCCAAGATGAAACAGGGACCTACGAGCAGTACTTC
16,NA,TRBV4-3,TRBJ1-2,NA,CASSQDRGRSNYGYTF,TGCGCCAGCAGCCAAGATAGGGGCAGGTCTAACTATGGCTACACCTTC
16,NA,TRBV18,TRBJ1-6,NA,CASSLDRLFYNSPLHF,TGTGCCAGCTCACTTGACAGACTGTTCTATAATTCACCCCTCCACTTT
10,NA,TRBV30,TRBJ1-2,NA,CAWSEHGYTF,TGTGCCTGGAGTGAGCATGGCTACACCTTC
16,NA,TRBV7-2,TRBJ2-7,NA,CASSSAGGLGAYEQYF,TGTGCCAGCAGCTCCGCCGGAGGCCTCGGGGCTTACGAGCAGTACTTC
15,few,TRBV15,TRBJ1-4,NA,CATSRDNSPNEKLFF,TGTGCCACCAGCAGAGATAATTCACCTAATGAAAAACTGTTTTTT
15,NA,TRBV7-9,TRBJ2-6,TRBD1,CASSSSGTGPHVLTF,TGTGCCAGCAGCTCATCCGGGACAGGGCCTCACGTCCTGACTTTC
12,NA,TRBV11-3,TRBJ2-1,NA,CASSLGGTGQFF,TGTGCCAGCAGCTTAGGGGGTACTGGGCAGTTCTTC
15,NA,TRBV5-6,TRBJ1-2,NA,CASSLKITSNYGYTF,TGTGCCAGCAGCCTGAAGATTACATCTAACTATGGCTACACCTTC
16,once,TRBV7-9,TRBJ2-2,NA,CASSSLDREATGELFF,TGTGCCAGCAGCTCCCTCGACAGGGAGGCCACCGGGGAGCTGTTTTTT
16,NA,TRBV2,TRBJ2-2,NA,CASAGGTGAWTGELFF,TGTGCCAGCGCGGGGGGGACAGGGGCGTGGACCGGGGAGCTGTTTTTT
13,once,TRBV18,TRBJ2-5,NA,CASSPPNQETQYF,TGTGCCAGCTCACCGCCGAACCAAGAGACCCAGTACTTC
15,few,TRBV6-6,TRBJ1-5,TRBD1,CASSSDRGPLEAQHF,TGTGCCAGCAGTTCTGACAGGGGCCCGCTCGAAGCCCAGCATTTT
11,once,TRBV29-1,TRBJ2-7,NA,CSVDSQNEQYF,TGCAGCGTTGATTCCCAGAACGAGCAGTACTTC
17,NA,TRBV9,TRBJ2-7,TRBD2,CASSPRTSGGHHYEQYF,TGTGCCAGCAGCCCCCGGACTAGCGGGGGGCACCACTACGAGCAGTACTTC
15,NA,TRBV28,TRBJ2-3,NA,CASSSDTPITDTQYF,TGTGCCAGCAGTTCCGATACCCCGATAACAGATACGCAGTATTTT
14,NA,TRBV18,TRBJ1-2,NA,CASSPRWRDYGYTF,TGTGCCAGCTCACCACGGTGGCGGGACTATGGCTACACCTTC
14,NA,TRBV7-3,TRBJ1-1,NA,CASSWRGSDTEAFF,TGTGCCAGCAGCTGGCGGGGATCCGATACTGAAGCTTTCTTT
16,NA,TRBV5-1,TRBJ2-2,NA,CASSMGGTGVPGELFF,TGCGCCAGCAGCATGGGGGGCACAGGGGTACCCGGGGAGCTGTTTTTT
14,NA,TRBV5-1,TRBJ1-2,NA,CASSLAVGDYGYTF,TGCGCCAGCAGCTTGGCGGTAGGGGACTATGGCTACACCTTC
15,few,TRBV6-6,TRBJ1-3,NA,CASHGIPAEGNTIYF,TGTGCCAGCCACGGAATTCCGGCGGAGGGAAACACCATATATTTT